One and the same sample provided the 6 T cell receptor beta chains below, sequenced in a study of shared clonotypes between healthy human individuals. Only in-frame clones appear in the TCRdb table, and some are missing; sequencing was by immunoSEQ multiplex PCR. Of 550,000 to 800,000 clones listed, about 90% are singletons. The sample was memory CD8+ T cells from PBMCs. Sample subset: CD45RO+ cells pooled with CCR7-negative TemRA cells. Receptor source: a man aged 18 to 29 in good health. Some clones in this sample may be carry-over from other donors' samples.

The rearrangement uses TRBV15 and TRBJ2-7; 8 nucleotides match TRBD1. The V segment lost 0 bases and the J segment 7 bases; nucleotides outside the gene matches: 11. Germline CDR1 LNHNV, CDR2 YYDKDF (reference sequence). This CDR3 has 16 amino acids. The CDR3 region has the DNA TGTGCCACCAGCAGAGATATAGGACAGGGCCTAAGGGAGCAGTACTTC. Translated: CATSRDIGQGLREQYF.

The chain combines TRBV19 with TRBJ1-2; a weak D match, TRBD1 (5 bases). Germline V CDR1 and CDR2: LNHDA, SQIVND (reference sequence). CDR3 length: 15 residues. V lost 6 bases and J lost 5, with 19 bases in between. CDR3 in amino acids: CASRAWKETDYGYTF. CDR3 bases: TGTGCCAGTAGGGCGTGGAAGGAGACAGATTATGGCTACACCTTC.

V is TRBV27 and J is TRBJ1-5; D perhaps matches TRBD1 (6 bases). V lost 2 bases and J lost 0, with 8 bases in between. Germline V gives CDR1 MNHEY, CDR2 SMNVEV (reference sequence). This CDR3 is 15 amino acids long. This chain's CDR3 is CASSLRGYSNQPQHF. Here the CDR3 DNA reads TGTGCCAGCAGTTTAAGGGGGTATAGCAATCAGCCCCAGCATTTT.

The rearrangement joins TRBV5-6 to TRBJ2-7, with D possibly being TRBD2 (5 bases). The CDR3 length is 14 residues. Trimming removed 4 bases at V and 6 bases at J, with 17 bases between. The germline CDR1 and CDR2 sequences are SGHDT and YYEEEE. The DNA of the CDR3 is TGTGCCAGCAGCCCGACGGGGATACTACGCGAGCAGTACTTC. It specifies CASSPTGILREQYF.

The chain has TRBV10-3 and TRBJ2-5, with TRBD1 matching 11 bases. The closer fit of TRBJ2-7 to the DNA end suggests the J call may be wrong. The CDR3 sequence is 14 residues long. Germline CDR1 reads ENHRY; CDR2 reads SYGVKD. CDR3 coding DNA: TGTGCCATCAGCGGGGACAGGGGGGGCTACGAGCAGTACTTC. It specifies CAISGDRGGYEQYF.

A remark on this clone: Given a much more abundant clone one base away, this may be a read error. The sample has other DNA sequences that encode this CDR3 too. The chain links TRBV9 to TRBJ2-1; 12 bases match TRBD2. Per the germline V gene, CDR1 is SGDLS and CDR2 is YYNGEE. The CDR3 runs 15 residues. The V segment lost 4 bases and the J segment 4 bases; nucleotides outside the gene matches: 3. CDR3 protein: CASSPGTSGYNEQFF. CDR3 nucleotide sequence: TGTGCCAGCAGCCCCGGGACTAGCGGGTACAATGAGCAGTTCTTC.